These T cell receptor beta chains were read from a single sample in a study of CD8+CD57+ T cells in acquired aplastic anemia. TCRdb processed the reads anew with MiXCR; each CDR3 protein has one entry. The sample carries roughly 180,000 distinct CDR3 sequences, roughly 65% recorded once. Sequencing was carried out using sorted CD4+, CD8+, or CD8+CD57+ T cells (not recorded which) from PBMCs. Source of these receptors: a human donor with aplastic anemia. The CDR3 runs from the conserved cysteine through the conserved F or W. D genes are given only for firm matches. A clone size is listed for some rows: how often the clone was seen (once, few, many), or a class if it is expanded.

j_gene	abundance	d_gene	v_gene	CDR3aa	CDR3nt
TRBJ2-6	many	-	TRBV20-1	CSASYGYSGANVLAF	TGCAGTGCTAGTTATGGATACTCTGGGGCCAACGTCCTGGCTTTC
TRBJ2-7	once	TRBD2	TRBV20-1	CRVAGGVGEQYF	TGCAGAGTTGCCGGGGGGGTGGGTGAGCAGTACTTC
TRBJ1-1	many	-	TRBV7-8	CASSPRRVNTEAFF	TGTGCCAGCAGCCCCAGGAGGGTAAACACTGAAGCTTTCTTT
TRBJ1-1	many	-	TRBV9	CASSVSQGRTEAFF	TGTGCCAGCAGCGTATCCCAGGGGCGGACTGAAGCTTTCTTT
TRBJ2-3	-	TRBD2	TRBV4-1	CASRSGGLDTQYF	TGCGCCAGCAGGTCGGGGGGACTTGATACGCAGTATTTT
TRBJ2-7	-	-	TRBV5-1	CASSYQERDEQYF	TGCGCCAGCAGCTACCAGGAGAGGGACGAGCAGTACTTC
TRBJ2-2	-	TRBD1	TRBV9	CASSRGQGNTGELFF	TGCGCCAGCAGCAGGGGACAGGGGAACACCGGGGAGCTGTTTTTT
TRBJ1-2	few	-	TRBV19	CASGWGGHTF	TGTGCCAGTGGATGGGGGGGCCACACCTTC
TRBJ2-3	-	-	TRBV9	CASSGEADTQYF	TGTGCCAGCAGCGGGGAGGCAGATACGCAGTATTTT
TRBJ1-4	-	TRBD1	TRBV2	CASSSLDRELSYEKLFF	TGTGCCAGCAGTAGCCTGGACAGGGAGCTGTCCTATGAAAAACTGTTTTTT
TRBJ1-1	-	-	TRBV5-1	CASSLGGMDGNTEAFF	TGCGCCAGCAGCTTGGGGGGCATGGACGGGAACACTGAAGCTTTCTTT
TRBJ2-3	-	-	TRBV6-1	CASSEARGSSDTQYF	TGTGCCAGCAGTGAAGCGCGGGGAAGCTCAGATACGCAGTATTTT
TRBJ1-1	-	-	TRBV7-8	CASSFGVGGTEAFF	TGTGCCAGCAGCTTCGGCGTGGGTGGCACTGAAGCTTTCTTT
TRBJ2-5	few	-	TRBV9	CASSADSPGTQYF	TGTGCCAGCAGCGCCGACTCACCCGGGACCCAGTACTTC
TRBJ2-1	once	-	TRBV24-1	CATRSSYNEQFF	TGTGCCACCAGAAGCTCCTACAATGAGCAGTTCTTC
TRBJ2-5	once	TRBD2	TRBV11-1	CASSLVSSGGLETQYF	TGTGCCAGCAGCCTTGTCTCTAGCGGGGGTTTAGAGACCCAGTACTTC
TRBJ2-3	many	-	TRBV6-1	CASSPKDTQYF	TGTGCCAGCAGTCCAAAAGATACGCAGTATTTT
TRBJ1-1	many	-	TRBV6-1	CASSESGNRAATEAFF	TGTGCCAGCAGTGAATCGGGGAACAGGGCGGCCACTGAAGCTTTCTTT
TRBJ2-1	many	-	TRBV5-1	CASSLPRYNEQFF	TGCGCCAGCAGCTTGCCAAGGTACAATGAGCAGTTCTTC
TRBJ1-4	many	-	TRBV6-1	CASSGGKREKLFF	TGTGCCAGCAGTGGGGGGAAACGGGAAAAACTGTTTTTT
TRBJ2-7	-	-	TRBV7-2	CASSPSISSGDYEQYF	TGTGCCAGCAGCCCCTCGATTAGTAGCGGTGACTACGAGCAGTACTTC
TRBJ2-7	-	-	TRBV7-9	CASSLARADPSYEQYF	TGTGCCAGCAGCTTAGCCCGAGCGGACCCCTCCTACGAGCAGTACTTC
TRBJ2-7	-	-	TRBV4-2	CASSQGGEDYEQYF	TGTGCCAGCAGCCAAGGTGGTGAAGACTACGAGCAGTACTTC
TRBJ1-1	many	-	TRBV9	CASSVMPGDNEAFF	TGTGCCAGCAGCGTAATGCCAGGGGATAATGAAGCTTTCTTT